A selection of T cell receptor beta chains follows, all from one sample in a study of blood T cell repertoires in COVID-19. The method was immunoSEQ multiplex PCR; TCRdb's version includes in-frame clones alone and lacks a portion of them. The sample has over 250,000 clones, approximately 86% seen once. The sequenced material came from peripheral blood. These TCRs come from a woman in her sixties or seventies with COVID-19, enrolled during active disease. Both conserved end residues are part of each CDR3. The D gene is left open where the match is weak. Not all rows give a size; the values are once, few, many and, for expanded clones, a class.

TRBV3-1/TRBV3-2	NA	TRBJ2-7	TRBD1	CASSHRTGNDEQYF	TGTGCCAGCAGCCACCGGACAGGGAACGACGAGCAGTACTTC
TRBV18	NA	TRBJ2-1	TRBD1	CASSPDRVQQNEQFF	TGTGCCAGCTCACCGGACAGGGTGCAACAAAATGAGCAGTTCTTC
TRBV11-3	once	TRBJ2-5	TRBD2	CASSQTSGGLLQETQYF	TGTGCCAGCAGCCAGACTAGCGGGGGTCTCCTCCAAGAGACCCAGTACTTC
TRBV11-2	NA	TRBJ2-7	NA	CASSHNGYEQYF	TGTGCCAGCAGCCATAACGGCTACGAGCAGTACTTC
TRBV13	NA	TRBJ2-7	NA	CASSLQGPLYEQYF	TGTGCCAGCAGCTTGCAGGGCCCCCTCTACGAGCAGTACTTC
TRBV18	once	TRBJ1-3	TRBD1	CASSPLRGSGNTIYF	TGTGCCAGCTCACCCCTCAGGGGGTCCGGAAACACCATATATTTT
TRBV13	NA	TRBJ1-3	TRBD1	CASSSIGTGTGNTIYF	TGTGCCAGCAGCTCGATCGGGACAGGGACTGGAAACACCATATATTTT
TRBV5-1	once	TRBJ1-2	TRBD1	CASDFTGQGNNGYTF	TGCGCCAGCGATTTTACGGGACAGGGAAATAATGGCTACACCTTC
TRBV7-2	NA	TRBJ2-1	TRBD2	CASSLAAGGNNEQFF	TGTGCCAGCAGCTTAGCGGCGGGGGGCAACAATGAGCAGTTCTTC
TRBV28	once	TRBJ1-5	NA	CASSLVSWPQHF	TGTGCCAGCAGTTTGGTGAGTTGGCCCCAGCATTTT
TRBV2	NA	TRBJ1-1	NA	CASSENHGIEAFF	TGTGCCAGCAGTGAGAACCACGGTATTGAAGCTTTCTTT
TRBV7-3	NA	TRBJ2-3	NA	CASSRGTGSSTDTQYF	TGTGCCAGCAGCAGAGGGACTGGCTCGAGCACAGATACGCAGTATTTT
TRBV18	NA	TRBJ1-5	TRBD1	CASSLTRTGGQPQHF	TGTGCCAGCTCACTTACCCGGACAGGGGGACAGCCCCAGCATTTT
TRBV27	once	TRBJ2-3	NA	CASSPRGGSDTQYF	TGTGCCAGCAGCCCCAGAGGGGGTAGCGATACGCAGTATTTT
TRBV6-5	NA	TRBJ2-5	NA	CASSRQVVGETQYF	TGTGCCAGCAGTCGACAGGTAGTAGGGGAGACCCAGTACTTC
TRBV5-6	NA	TRBJ1-4	TRBD1	CASSLDKDRINEKLFF	TGTGCCAGCAGCTTGGATAAGGACAGGATTAATGAAAAACTGTTTTTT
TRBV4-1	NA	TRBJ1-2	TRBD1	CASSHPLQGASGYTF	TGCGCCAGCAGCCATCCCCTACAGGGGGCCTCGGGCTACACCTTC
TRBV7-2	NA	TRBJ1-3	NA	CASSLNQGPSGNTIYF	TGTGCCAGCAGCTTAAATCAGGGCCCCTCTGGAAACACCATATATTTT
TRBV18	few	TRBJ1-2	TRBD1	CASSPVQGANGYTF	TGTGCCAGCTCACCGGTACAGGGGGCAAATGGCTACACCTTC
TRBV6-5	NA	TRBJ2-5	TRBD1	CASSKDRLQETQYF	TGTGCCAGCAGTAAGGACAGGCTTCAAGAGACCCAGTACTTC
TRBV27	NA	TRBJ2-2	TRBD2	CASSLVLAGSGELFF	TGTGCCAGCAGTTTAGTACTAGCGGGGTCTGGGGAGCTGTTTTTT
TRBV11-2	NA	TRBJ1-3	TRBD1	CASSLAGTGFGNTIYF	TGTGCCAGCAGCCTCGCCGGGACAGGGTTTGGAAACACCATATATTTT
TRBV6-5	NA	TRBJ1-1	TRBD1	CASSYSGQLNTEAFF	TGTGCCAGCAGTTACTCGGGACAGCTGAACACTGAAGCTTTCTTT
TRBV19	NA	TRBJ2-1	TRBD1	CASSTRTGGEQFF	TGTGCCAGTAGTACCCGGACAGGGGGTGAGCAGTTCTTC
TRBV27	NA	TRBJ2-7	NA	CASSYRGNSYEQYF	TGTGCCAGCAGCTACCGAGGCAACTCCTACGAGCAGTACTTC
TRBV29-1	NA	TRBJ2-5	TRBD2	CSVGRASGGRETQYF	TGCAGCGTTGGTAGGGCTAGCGGGGGTCGAGAGACCCAGTACTTC
TRBV9	NA	TRBJ2-3	TRBD2	CASSPSGGGWDTQYF	TGTGCCAGCAGTCCTAGCGGGGGTGGCTGGGATACGCAGTATTTT
TRBV19	NA	TRBJ1-2	TRBD1	CASSIGQGPFYGYTF	TGTGCCAGTAGTATCGGACAGGGGCCCTTCTATGGCTACACCTTC
TRBV7-2	NA	TRBJ1-6	NA	CASSLVQDYNSPLHF	TGTGCCAGCAGCTTAGTACAGGACTATAATTCACCCCTCCACTTT
TRBV7-9	NA	TRBJ2-7	NA	CASSLEGGVEQYF	TGTGCCAGCAGCTTAGAAGGGGGGGTCGAGCAGTACTTC
TRBV28	NA	TRBJ1-5	TRBD1	CASSSDRASNQPQHF	TGTGCCAGCAGCTCCGACAGGGCTAGCAATCAGCCCCAGCATTTT
TRBV28	NA	TRBJ1-2	NA	CASSIPGQGYGYTF	TGTGCCAGCAGTATACCGGGACAAGGGTATGGCTACACCTTC
TRBV2	NA	TRBJ1-5	NA	CASSGGQVYSNQPQHF	TGTGCCAGCTCGGGGGGGCAAGTTTATAGCAATCAGCCCCAGCATTTT
TRBV19	NA	TRBJ1-2	NA	CASSISRVNYGYTF	TGTGCCAGTAGTATTAGCAGGGTTAACTATGGCTACACCTTC
TRBV12-3/TRBV12-4	NA	TRBJ1-2	TRBD1	CASSFGQAGGYTF	TGTGCCAGCAGTTTCGGACAGGCGGGGGGCTACACCTTC
TRBV5-1	once	TRBJ1-2	TRBD1	CASSLGTGADGYTF	TGCGCCAGCAGCTTGGGGACAGGGGCCGATGGCTACACCTTC
TRBV5-4	few	TRBJ1-2	NA	CASSLGQTGYTF	TGTGCCAGCAGCTTGGGACAGACAGGCTACACCTTC
TRBV5-6	once	TRBJ2-4	TRBD2	CASSHDGAGGTIQYF	TGTGCCAGCAGCCACGACGGGGCGGGGGGCACCATTCAGTACTTC
TRBV27	NA	TRBJ1-4	NA	CASTQANEKLFF	TGTGCCAGCACCCAGGCTAATGAAAAACTGTTTTTT
TRBV19	NA	TRBJ2-5	TRBD2	CASSITGGTQYF	TGTGCCAGTAGTATAACGGGGGGGACCCAGTACTTC
TRBV27	NA	TRBJ2-7	NA	CASSFHSQLGSSYEQYF	TGTGCCAGCAGTTTTCATTCGCAGCTAGGGAGCTCCTACGAGCAGTACTTC
TRBV2	once	TRBJ2-5	TRBD2	CASSRLAGQETQYF	TGTGCCAGCAGTAGGCTAGCGGGGCAAGAGACCCAGTACTTC
TRBV11-2	NA	TRBJ2-7	TRBD2	CASSLDPGGHEQYF	TGTGCCAGCAGCTTAGATCCGGGGGGGCACGAGCAGTACTTC
TRBV6-5	NA	TRBJ1-2	TRBD1	CASSYEIDRVDGYTF	TGTGCCAGCAGTTACGAGATAGACAGGGTGGATGGCTACACCTTC
TRBV18	NA	TRBJ1-1	NA	CASSPKGDTEAFF	TGTGCCAGCTCACCTAAGGGGGACACTGAAGCTTTCTTT
TRBV19	NA	TRBJ1-1	NA	CASTVENTEAFF	TGTGCCAGTACGGTAGAAAACACTGAAGCTTTCTTT
TRBV2	NA	TRBJ1-5	NA	CASSLGGAGNQPQHF	TGTGCCAGCAGTCTAGGGGGAGCGGGCAATCAGCCCCAGCATTTT
TRBV4-1	NA	TRBJ1-1	NA	CASSQVNGVNTEAFF	TGCGCCAGCAGCCAAGTTAACGGAGTGAACACTGAAGCTTTCTTT
TRBV20-1	once	TRBJ2-5	TRBD2	CSALGGETQYF	TGCAGTGCTTTGGGAGGGGAGACCCAGTACTTC
TRBV18	NA	TRBJ2-7	NA	CASSPGHEQYF	TGTGCCAGCTCACCAGGCCACGAGCAGTACTTC
TRBV7-3	NA	TRBJ2-7	TRBD1	CASSSTGGRGYEQYF	TGTGCCAGCAGTTCCACAGGGGGTCGAGGCTACGAGCAGTACTTC
TRBV2	NA	TRBJ2-2	NA	CASSGPGNTGELFF	TGTGCCAGCAGTGGTCCGGGAAACACCGGGGAGCTGTTTTTT
TRBV4-2	NA	TRBJ1-6	NA	CASSQVGLYNSPLHF	TGTGCCAGCAGCCAAGTGGGCCTCTATAATTCACCCCTCCACTTT
TRBV7-8	NA	TRBJ1-2	NA	CASSLRTASYGYTF	TGTGCCAGCAGCTTAAGGACAGCAAGCTATGGCTACACCTTC